These T cell receptor beta chains were read from a single sample in a study of cytomegalovirus exposure and HLA in healthy donors. The repertoire was sequenced with immunoSEQ multiplex PCR; TCRdb's copy has only in-frame clones and lacks some. The table lists 100,000 or so clones, about four fifths of them singletons. The sequenced sample was PBMCs. These receptors originate from a man aged 40-49 years in good health and CMV-seronegative. Each CDR3 is given with its conserved first and last residue. The D gene is left open where the match is weak. Rows may omit the clone size; those that give it use once, few, many or a size class.

V: TRBV10-3
J: TRBJ2-7
D: TRBD1
size: .
DNA: TGTGCCATCAGCGAAGACAGGGGCCTCTACGAGCAGTACTTC
CDR3: CAISEDRGLYEQYF

V: TRBV28
J: TRBJ1-4
D: .
size: once
DNA: TGTGCCAGCATCAGTTTAAGGGGCAGCAATGAAAAACTGTTTTTT
CDR3: CASISLRGSNEKLFF

V: TRBV18
J: TRBJ1-2
D: .
size: .
DNA: TGTGCCAGCTCACCCTCAGGGGCTGGCACCCAAGACGGTACTAACTATGGCTACACCTTC
CDR3: CASSPSGAGTQDGTNYGYTF

V: TRBV6-5
J: TRBJ2-6
D: .
size: .
DNA: TGTGCCAGCAGTTACTCGTACTTCTCTGGGGCCAACGTCCTGACTTTC
CDR3: CASSYSYFSGANVLTF

V: TRBV7-9
J: TRBJ2-2
D: .
size: .
DNA: TGTGCCAGCAGCCCCGGACTTAAGCTGGACACCGGGGAGCTGTTTTTT
CDR3: CASSPGLKLDTGELFF

V: TRBV5-8
J: TRBJ2-7
D: .
size: few
DNA: TGTGCCAGCAGCTTAGACAACGAGCAGTACTTC
CDR3: CASSLDNEQYF

V: TRBV9
J: TRBJ2-1
D: TRBD2
size: .
DNA: TGTGCCAGCAGCGGGCCGGGACTAGCGGGGGGCTTAGAGCAGTTCTTC
CDR3: CASSGPGLAGGLEQFF

V: TRBV6-4
J: TRBJ2-7
D: TRBD1
size: .
DNA: TGTGCCAGCAGTGCCGGGACAGGCTACGAGCAGTACTTC
CDR3: CASSAGTGYEQYF

V: TRBV2
J: TRBJ1-3
D: .
size: few
DNA: TGTGCCAGCAGTGAAGGAACAGCCACTGGAAACACCATATATTTT
CDR3: CASSEGTATGNTIYF

V: TRBV27
J: TRBJ1-4
D: TRBD1
size: few
DNA: TGTGCCAGCAGTTTCCGGTCGACAGGGGGGTTAATAAGTGAAAAACTGTTTTTT
CDR3: CASSFRSTGGLISEKLFF

V: TRBV6-6
J: TRBJ1-5
D: .
size: few
DNA: TGTGCCAGCAGTTCCCAGGGCCAGCCCCAGCATTTT
CDR3: CASSSQGQPQHF

V: TRBV30
J: TRBJ2-7
D: .
size: .
DNA: TGTGCCGGCTCGGGGACCTACGAGCAGTACTTC
CDR3: CAGSGTYEQYF

V: TRBV6-5
J: TRBJ2-7
D: .
size: .
DNA: TGTGCCAGCACAAAAAATCAGGGGGGACCCTACGAGCAGTACTTC
CDR3: CASTKNQGGPYEQYF

V: TRBV29-1
J: TRBJ2-7
D: .
size: .
DNA: TGCAGCGTTGTGTCTCAGTTCTACGAGCAGTACTTC
CDR3: CSVVSQFYEQYF